The present TCR beta chain was sequenced within a study of blood T cell repertoires in COVID-19. Across the study: Collection of acute and convalescent COVID-19 samples took place in the United States, Italy and Spain.

Study processing details: Amplification of reference gene primers provided the estimated nucleated cell counts. Generated by immunoSEQ multiplex PCR, the TCRdb table keeps only in-frame clones and is missing some. That table supplies the V and J calls and clone size; D and trimming were determined from the DNA. Among fewer than 140,000 clones listed, over 60% were seen once. Patients at the Seattle site were enrolled during active infection and followed longitudinally. The CDR3 loop spans 16 amino acids. Germline V lookup: CDR1 SGHRS, CDR2 YFSETQ. V lost 0 bases to trimming and J lost 0 bases, with 7 bases between them. In regard to this clone: Other DNA sequences in this specimen translate into the identical CDR3.

The rearrangement uses TRBV5-1 and TRBJ1-6; no reliable D call. Sequencing was carried out using peripheral blood. This TCR derives from an older man with COVID-19, enrolled during active disease. CDR3: CASSLGPGSYNSPLHF. The CDR3 DNA reads TGCGCCAGCAGCTTGGGTCCGGGCTCCTATAATTCACCCCTCCACTTT.